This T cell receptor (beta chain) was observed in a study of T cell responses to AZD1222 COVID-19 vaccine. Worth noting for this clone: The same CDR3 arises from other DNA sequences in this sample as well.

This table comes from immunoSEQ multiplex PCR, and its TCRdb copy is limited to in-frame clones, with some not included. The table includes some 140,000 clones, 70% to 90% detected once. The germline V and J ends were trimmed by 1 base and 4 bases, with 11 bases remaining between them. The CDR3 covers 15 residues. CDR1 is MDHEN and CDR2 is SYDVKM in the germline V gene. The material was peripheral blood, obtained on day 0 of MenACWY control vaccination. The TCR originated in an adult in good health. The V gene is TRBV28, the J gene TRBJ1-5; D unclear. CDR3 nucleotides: TGTGCCAGCAGTTTATTGGGGTTAGGTAATCAGCCCCAGCATTTT. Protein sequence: CASSLLGLGNQPQHF.